These 9 T cell receptor beta chains were sequenced from one sample in a study of cytomegalovirus exposure and HLA in healthy donors. Primers included in the PCR were 60 Vbeta and 13 Jbeta primers. The repertoire was sequenced with immunoSEQ multiplex PCR; TCRdb's copy has only in-frame clones and lacks some. Here the sample spans about 190,000 clones, more than 60% being singletons. The material sequenced was PBMCs. These receptors were taken from a woman under 40 in good health and CMV-seropositive.

The rearrangement joins TRBV29-1 to TRBJ2-5, with a tentative D call TRBD1 (7 bases). TRBJ2-7 explains the end of the DNA better; the J call may be wrong. Per the germline V gene, CDR1 is SQVTM and CDR2 is ANQGSEA. The length of the CDR3 is 12 residues. CDR3 amino acids: CSVVAGGYEQYF. In nucleotides, the CDR3 is TGCAGCGTTGTGGCAGGGGGGTACGAGCAGTACTTC.

The chain is built from TRBV7-2 and TRBJ2-3; the match to TRBD1 covers 10 bases. Germline assignment: CDR1 SGHTA and CDR2 FQGNSA. J gave up 4 bases and V 0 bases, and 7 bases lay outside the gene matches. The CDR3 has 17 residues. CDR3 in amino acids: CASSLAPTGGGADTQYF. The CDR3, as DNA: TGTGCCAGCAGCTTAGCTCCGACAGGGGGCGGCGCAGATACGCAGTATTTT.

The chain joins TRBV21-1 to TRBJ2-7; the tabulated D call, TRBD1, remains unverified against the DNA. TRBV21-1 is a listed pseudogene. The CDR3 has 16 residues. The CDR3 DNA reads TGTGCCAGCAGCTCAGGGGGGCCAGAGTGCCCCTACGAGCAGTACTTC. Its translation: CASSSGGPECPYEQYF.

This chain joins TRBV12-5 and TRBJ2-1; D not resolved. Trimming cost V 0 bases and J 7 bases, with 19 bases left between them. Germline CDR1 is LGHNT and CDR2 is FRNRAP. CDR3 size: 17 residues. CDR3 coding DNA: TGTGCTAGTGGTTTGGTACTTGGGCTTGATCACGCTAATGAGCAGTTCTTC. It codes for CASGLVLGLDHANEQFF. The full variable domain, with the rest looked up from reference TRBV12-5 and TRBJ2-1, is DARVTQTPRHKVTEMGQEVTMRCQPILGHNTVFWYRQTMMQGLELLAYFRNRAPLDDSGMPKDRFSAEMPDATLATLKIQPSEPRDSAVYFCASGLVLGLDHANEQFFGPGTRLTVL.

This chain joins TRBV27 and TRBJ1-4; D is unclear. V shed 3 bases and J shed 0 bases, with 11 bases lying between them. CDR1 and CDR2 from the germline V gene are MNHEY and SMNVEV (reference sequence). CDR3 length equals 16 residues. The DNA for the CDR3 is TGTGCCAGCAGTTTCGCTAGTGAGACAACTAATGAAAAACTGTTTTTT. Its protein product is CASSFASETTNEKLFF.

J is TRBJ2-1 and V is TRBV30; 11 nucleotides align to TRBD2. Per germline, CDR1 GTSNPN and CDR2 SVGIG (reference sequence). Trimming cost V 3 bases and J 12 bases; bases outside gene matches: 7. The CDR3 loop spans 13 amino acids. CDR3 residues: CAWSPLTSGTQFF. Here the CDR3 DNA reads TGTGCCTGGAGCCCGCTGACTAGCGGGACGCAGTTCTTC.

The rearrangement uses TRBV6-6 and TRBJ2-7; possible D gene TRBD2, 5 bases. Trimming removed 0 bases at V and 4 bases at J, with 16 bases between. This CDR3 spans 16 amino acids. CDR1 is MNHNY, CDR2 SVGAGI, per germline (reference sequence). The CDR3 sequence: CASSYSAPPGVYEQYF. The DNA for the CDR3 is TGTGCCAGCAGTTACTCTGCGCCCCCCGGGGTTTACGAGCAGTACTTC.

This sequence joins TRBV5-6 and TRBJ1-1, with 9 bases aligning to TRBD1. There are 15 residues in the CDR3. The V gene's germline CDR1 is SGHDT and CDR2 YYEEEE. V dropped 0 bases and J dropped 6; count of bases not matched to a gene: 6. The CDR3 nucleotides are TGTGCCAGCAGCTTGGTACCGGGACAGGGCGCTGAAGCTTTCTTT. It specifies CASSLVPGQGAEAFF.

CDR3 protein: CASSLVREDTQYF. The CDR3 bases are TGCGCCAGCAGCTTGGTGAGGGAGGATACGCAGTATTTT. This chain uses TRBV5-1 with TRBJ2-3; a weak D match, TRBD2 (5 bases). The CDR3 is 13 amino acids. CDR1 and CDR2 (germline): SGHRS, YFSETQ. Trimming cost V 0 bases and J 6 bases, with 8 bases left between them.